Below, one T cell receptor (beta chain) is given with its context. Its antigen is currently unknown. The authors amplified TCR beta CDR3 regions, and they did so from RNA transcripts for repertoire sequencing. The authors performed first-round RT-PCR with HTBI primers and then a second-round multiplex PCR. TCRdb reanalysed the multiplex PCR reads using MiXCR and keeps one entry per CDR3 protein. The sample shows a few hundred thousand distinct CDR3 sequences, under 45% of them seen only once. The CDR3 covers 15 residues. Germline-derived CDR1 and CDR2 are LGHDT and YNNKEL (reference sequence). Deletions cut 1 base from V and 5 bases from J, with 14 bases between. This entry belongs to a study of Graves' ophthalmopathy and Graves' hyperthyroidism. Study-wide findings and caveats: The majority of expanded thyroid clonotypes above 0.001 frequency also occurred in blood. At about 70% sensitivity and 72.22% specificity, the model predicted progression of the ophthalmopathy. Sensitivity reached 85% to 90% and specificity about 81% for a 13-signature model separating ophthalmopathy from stable hyperthyroidism.

No donor had other autoimmune disease, uncontrolled infection, pregnancy or lactation. Sequenced: peripheral blood or thyroid tissue (not recorded which). The TCR originated in an adult man with Graves' hyperthyroidism. The rearrangement links TRBV3-1 to TRBJ1-1; D might be TRBD1 (5 bases). The CDR3 DNA reads as TGTGCCAGCAGCCAAGGTACAGGTGACCTTACTGAAGCTTTCTTT. This codes for CASSQGTGDLTEAFF.